One and the same sample provided the 6 T cell receptor beta chains below, sequenced in a study of blood T cells in healthy people across ages. Together with a sample-barcoded 5' primer, a J-beta primer mix was included in a second PCR lasting 7 to 11 cycles. TCRdb re-derived calls from the 5' RACE reads in MiXCR, one entry per CDR3 protein. The repertoire holds approximately 1.5 million distinct CDR3 sequences, with around 36% as singletons. The sample consisted of blood. These TCRs come from a woman under 40 in good health.

V and J are TRBV12-3 or TRBV12-4 and TRBJ1-1; D ambiguous. CDR3 length equals 13 residues. The V end was cut by 5 bases, the J end by 11 bases, with 18 bases between. The CDR3 loop is CASSPNRPLGAFF. CDR3 coding DNA: TGTGCCAGCAGTCCTAATAGGCCCCTTGGGGCTTTCTTT.

The chain carries TRBV7-8 and TRBJ2-1; TRBD1 might be the D (6 bases). The germline V gene encodes CDR1 SGHVS and CDR2 FQNEAQ. V was clipped by 5 bases and J by 4 bases, with 18 bases between them. CDR3 length: 16 residues. CDR3 in DNA: TGTGCCAGCAGCGTCGGGACCGAGGGGGTATACAATGAGCAGTTCTTC. Its translation: CASSVGTEGVYNEQFF.

Of note for this clonotype: This may arise from a read error, as a much more abundant clone is one base away. The chain employs TRBV4-1 and TRBJ2-5; 10 nucleotides agree with TRBD1. This CDR3 comprises 16 residues. The germline gives CDR1 MGHRA, CDR2 YSYEKL. CDR3 DNA: TGCGCCGGCAGCCAAGGTTTGACAGGGGGCAGGGAGACCCAGTACTTC. This translates into CAGSQGLTGGRETQYF.

The chain is built from TRBV6-1 and TRBJ1-2; perhaps TRBD1 as D (6 bases). Germline values: CDR1 MNHNS, CDR2 SASEGT. The V end lost 0 bases, the J end lost 4 bases, and 15 bases lay between the germline ends. The length of the CDR3 is 16 residues. CDR3 nucleotides: TGTGCCAGCAGTGAAGCGTCGGGGGCGCGGTGCTATGGCTACACCTTC. Translation gives CASSEASGARCYGYTF.

V usage is TRBV27 and J usage is TRBJ2-3; 11 nucleotides match TRBD2. The trim removed 4 bases at V and 6 bases at J, leaving 9 bases unmatched. Germline assignment: CDR1 MNHEY and CDR2 SMNVEV (reference sequence). CDR3 size: 16 residues. This chain's CDR3 is CASSSQTSGTGDTQYF. The CDR3 nucleotides are TGTGCCAGCAGTTCGCAGACTAGCGGGACAGGGGATACGCAGTATTTT.

This clonotype was counted a few times. This could be a read error, since a much larger clone is one nucleotide away. The chain joins TRBV5-1 to TRBJ2-7, with D maybe TRBD2 (5 bases). This CDR3 region has 12 residues. Germline-derived CDR1 and CDR2 are SGHRS and YFSETQ. V lost 2 bases and J lost 7, with 10 bases in between. CDR3 loop: CASSFTAGEQYF. CDR3 nucleotide sequence: TGCGCCAGCAGCTTTACGGCGGGTGAGCAGTACTTC.